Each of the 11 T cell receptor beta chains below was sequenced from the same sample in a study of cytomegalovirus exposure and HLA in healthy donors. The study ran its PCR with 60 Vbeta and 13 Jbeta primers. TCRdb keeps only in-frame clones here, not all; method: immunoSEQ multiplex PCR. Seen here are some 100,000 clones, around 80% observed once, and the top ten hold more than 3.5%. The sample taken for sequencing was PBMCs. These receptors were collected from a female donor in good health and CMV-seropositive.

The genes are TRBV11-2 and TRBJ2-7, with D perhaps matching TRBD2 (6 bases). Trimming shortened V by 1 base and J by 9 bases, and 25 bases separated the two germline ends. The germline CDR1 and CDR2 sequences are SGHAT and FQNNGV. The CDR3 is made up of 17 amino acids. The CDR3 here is CASSLGSGTVTTRGQYF. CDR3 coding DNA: TGTGCCAGCAGCTTAGGGTCAGGGACTGTTACTACGCGGGGGCAGTACTTC.

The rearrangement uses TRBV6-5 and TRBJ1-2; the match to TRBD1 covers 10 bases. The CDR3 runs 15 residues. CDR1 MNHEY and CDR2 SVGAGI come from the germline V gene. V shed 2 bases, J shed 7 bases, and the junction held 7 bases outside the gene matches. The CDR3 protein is CASSYGLGQGSGYTF. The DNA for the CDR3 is TGTGCCAGCAGTTACGGCTTGGGACAGGGGAGTGGCTACACCTTC.

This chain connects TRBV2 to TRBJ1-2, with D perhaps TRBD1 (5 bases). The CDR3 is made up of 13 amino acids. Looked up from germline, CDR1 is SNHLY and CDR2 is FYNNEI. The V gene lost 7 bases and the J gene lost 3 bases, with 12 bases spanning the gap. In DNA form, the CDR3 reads TGTGCCAGCACCGGAGACAGACACTATGGCTACACCTTC. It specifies CASTGDRHYGYTF.

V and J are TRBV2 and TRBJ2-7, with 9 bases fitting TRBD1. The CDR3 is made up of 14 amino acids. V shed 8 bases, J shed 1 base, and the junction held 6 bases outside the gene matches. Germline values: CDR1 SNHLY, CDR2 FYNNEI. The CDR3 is CASYRGTGSYEQYF. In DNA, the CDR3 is TGTGCCAGCTACCGGGGGACAGGGTCCTACGAGCAGTACTTC.

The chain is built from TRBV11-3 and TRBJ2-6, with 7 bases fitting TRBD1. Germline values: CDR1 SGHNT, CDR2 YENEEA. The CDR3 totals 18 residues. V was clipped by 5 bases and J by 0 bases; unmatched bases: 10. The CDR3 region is CASSPGTVSNSGANVLTF. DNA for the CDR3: TGTGCCAGCAGCCCCGGGACAGTCTCCAACTCTGGGGCCAACGTCCTGACTTTC.

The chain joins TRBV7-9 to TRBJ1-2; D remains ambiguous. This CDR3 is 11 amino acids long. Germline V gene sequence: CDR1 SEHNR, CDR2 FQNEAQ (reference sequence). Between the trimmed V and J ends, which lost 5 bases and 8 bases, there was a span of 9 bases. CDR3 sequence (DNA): TGTGCCAGCAGCCCCCCGGGGGGCTACACCTTC. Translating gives CASSPPGGYTF.

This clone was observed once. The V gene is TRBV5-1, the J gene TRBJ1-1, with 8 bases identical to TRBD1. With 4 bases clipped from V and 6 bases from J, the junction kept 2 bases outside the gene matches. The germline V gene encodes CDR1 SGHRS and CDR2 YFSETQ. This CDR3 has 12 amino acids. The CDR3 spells CASSPQGAEAFF. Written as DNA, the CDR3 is TGCGCCAGCAGCCCACAGGGGGCTGAAGCTTTCTTT.

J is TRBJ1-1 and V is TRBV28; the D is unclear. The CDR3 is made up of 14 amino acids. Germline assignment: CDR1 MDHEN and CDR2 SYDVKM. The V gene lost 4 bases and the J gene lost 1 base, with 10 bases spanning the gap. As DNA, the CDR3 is TGTGCCAGCAGTTCCCACGGAGGGAACACTGAAGCTTTCTTT. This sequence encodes CASSSHGGNTEAFF.

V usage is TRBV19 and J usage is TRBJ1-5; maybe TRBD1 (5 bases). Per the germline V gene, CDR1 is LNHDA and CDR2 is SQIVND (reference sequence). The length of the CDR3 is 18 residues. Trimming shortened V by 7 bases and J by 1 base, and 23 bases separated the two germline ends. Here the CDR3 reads CASTLPGSLGGSNQPQHF. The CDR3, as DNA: TGTGCCAGTACTCTACCGGGCAGCCTCGGGGGGAGCAATCAGCCCCAGCATTTT.

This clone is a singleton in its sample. CDR3 sequence reads: CAWSASDRANYGYTF. The DNA of the CDR3 is TGTGCCTGGAGTGCCTCGGACAGGGCTAACTATGGCTACACCTTC. The chain uses TRBV30 and TRBJ1-2, with TRBD1 identical over 8 bases. V trimming: 1 base; J trimming: 0 bases; junction bases outside the gene matches: 4. The CDR3 is 15 residues long. Per germline, CDR1 GTSNPN and CDR2 SVGIG (reference sequence).

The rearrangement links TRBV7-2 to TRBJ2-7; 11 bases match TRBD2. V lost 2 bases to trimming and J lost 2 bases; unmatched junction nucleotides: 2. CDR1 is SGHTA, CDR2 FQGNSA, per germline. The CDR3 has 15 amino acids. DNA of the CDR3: TGTGCCAGCAGCTTAACTAGCGGGGGTCCCTACGAGCAGTACTTC. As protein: CASSLTSGGPYEQYF. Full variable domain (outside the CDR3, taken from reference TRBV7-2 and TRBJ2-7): GAGVSQSPSNKVTEKGKDVELRCDPISGHTALYWYRQSLGQGLEFLIYFQGNSAPDKSGLPSDRFSAERTGGSVSTLTIQRTQQEDSAVYLCASSLTSGGPYEQYFGPGTRLTVT.